The 8 T cell receptor beta chains in this list originate from one sample, sequenced in a study of T cell responses to AZD1222 COVID-19 vaccine. Sequencing was performed with immunoSEQ multiplex PCR; in TCRdb, only in-frame clones are kept and a portion is missing. This sample has fewer than 150,000 clones, with 85% to 90% found just once. The source was peripheral blood, collected on day 0 of AZD1222 vaccination. The receptors here all came from an adult in good health.

The DNA of the CDR3 is TGTGCCAGCAGCTTAGCTGGGCGGGGACCAATAGAGACCCAGTACTTC. Its protein is CASSLAGRGPIETQYF. The rearrangement joins TRBV7-9 to TRBJ2-5; TRBD2 might be the D (6 bases). The germline V gene encodes CDR1 SEHNR and CDR2 FQNEAQ (reference sequence). Trimming took 0 bases from V and 4 from J, leaving 15 bases between them. The CDR3 loop spans 16 amino acids.

The J gene is TRBJ2-1, the V gene TRBV15; 10 nucleotides line up with TRBD2. Germline trimming cut 0 bases from V and 3 bases from J; bases unmatched to any gene: 5. This CDR3 spans 17 amino acids. Germline V CDR1 and CDR2: LNHNV, YYDKDF (reference sequence). The CDR3 DNA reads as TGTGCCACCAGCAGAGATTGGATAGCGGGGGGCTACAATGAGCAGTTCTTC. Residues: CATSRDWIAGGYNEQFF.

The J gene is TRBJ1-1, the V gene TRBV28; D is unclear. The CDR3 totals 14 residues. From germline, CDR1 is MDHEN and CDR2 SYDVKM. V lost 3 bases and J lost 0, with 8 bases in between. The CDR3 bases are TGTGCCAGCAGTTTCAGGCAAATGAACACTGAAGCTTTCTTT. Translated: CASSFRQMNTEAFF. Full variable domain (missing parts from reference TRBV28 and TRBJ1-1): DVKVTQSSRYLVKRTGEKVFLECVQDMDHENMFWYRQDPGLGLRLIYFSYDVKMKEKGDIPEGYSVSREKKERFSLILESASTNQTSMYLCASSFRQMNTEAFFGQGTRLTVV.

The V call is TRBV5-6, the J call TRBJ1-1; D unclear. The CDR3 covers 13 residues. Germline CDR1 is SGHDT and CDR2 is YYEEEE. V shed 0 bases and J shed 1 base, with 4 bases lying between them. This CDR3 reads CASSLDRNTEAFF. CDR3 coding DNA: TGTGCCAGCAGCTTGGACAGGAACACTGAAGCTTTCTTT.

This clone was seen more than once but under ten times. The CDR3 protein is CAWVGNTEAFF. The CDR3 DNA follows: TGTGCCTGGGTGGGGAACACTGAAGCTTTCTTT. The chain recombines TRBV30 with TRBJ1-1; D unresolved. V shed 5 bases and J shed 1 base, with 5 bases lying between them. This CDR3 contains 11 residues. Per the germline V gene, CDR1 is GTSNPN and CDR2 is SVGIG (reference sequence).

V and J are TRBV6-2 or TRBV6-3 and TRBJ1-2; D gene ambiguous. Germline V lookup: CDR1 MNHEY, CDR2 SVGEGT. This CDR3 spans 15 amino acids. Trimming cost V 5 bases and J 0 bases, with 13 bases left between them. This CDR3 is CASSPAAATNYGYTF. The DNA for the CDR3 is TGTGCCAGCAGTCCCGCGGCGGCGACTAACTATGGCTACACCTTC.

The genes are TRBV4-1 and TRBJ1-4; D may be TRBD1 (5 bases). Trimming stripped 0 bases from V and 7 bases from J, with 12 bases between. The germline V gene has CDR1 MGHRA and CDR2 YSYEKL. The CDR3 contains 15 residues. The CDR3 loop reads CASSQDWDPLEKLFF. For the CDR3, the DNA is TGCGCCAGCAGCCAAGACTGGGACCCCCTTGAAAAACTGTTTTTT.

The chain joins TRBV15 to TRBJ2-7, with D perhaps assigned TRBD1 or TRBD2 (6 bases each). The CDR3 spans 13 residues. Trimming took off 4 bases at V and 5 bases at J, with 12 bases between the two ends. The germline gives CDR1 LNHNV, CDR2 YYDKDF (reference sequence). The CDR3 protein is CATSTLGGHEQYF. Here the CDR3 DNA reads TGTGCCACCAGCACATTGGGGGGCCACGAGCAGTACTTC.